This T cell receptor (beta chain) emerged from a study of T cells after yellow fever vaccination. Whole-study context: It was SMART-Seq v4 Ultra Low Input that prepared the fractions with low cell numbers.

Trimming left V 4 bases short and J 8 bases short, with 15 bases between. In germline, CDR1 is WSHSY, CDR2 SAAADI. The CDR3 extends over 15 amino acids. Making TCR cDNA involved 5'RACE template switching, which added UMIs and a universal primer site. TCRdb fed the 5' RACE reads into MiXCR, producing one record per CDR3 protein. The data contain 300,000 to 350,000 distinct CDR3 sequences, about 4% of them singletons. Overall study results and limits: Overlap between CD4 and CD8 compartments was detected for a small share of clonotypes. It was a weaker secondary response, yet one that peaked faster, at day 5 versus 15.

The sample holds a few counts of this clonotype. The antigen remains unidentified. This specimen consisted of PBMCs, obtained 5 days after the yellow fever booster vaccination. The V call is TRBV10-2, the J call TRBJ1-6, with D maybe TRBD1 (6 bases). The TCR sequence derives from a man aged 18 to 35 who received the YFV17D yellow fever vaccine. The CDR3 sequence is CASSGTAVEYSPLHF. The CDR3 DNA reads as TGCGCCAGCAGTGGGACAGCGGTAGAATATTCACCCCTCCACTTT.